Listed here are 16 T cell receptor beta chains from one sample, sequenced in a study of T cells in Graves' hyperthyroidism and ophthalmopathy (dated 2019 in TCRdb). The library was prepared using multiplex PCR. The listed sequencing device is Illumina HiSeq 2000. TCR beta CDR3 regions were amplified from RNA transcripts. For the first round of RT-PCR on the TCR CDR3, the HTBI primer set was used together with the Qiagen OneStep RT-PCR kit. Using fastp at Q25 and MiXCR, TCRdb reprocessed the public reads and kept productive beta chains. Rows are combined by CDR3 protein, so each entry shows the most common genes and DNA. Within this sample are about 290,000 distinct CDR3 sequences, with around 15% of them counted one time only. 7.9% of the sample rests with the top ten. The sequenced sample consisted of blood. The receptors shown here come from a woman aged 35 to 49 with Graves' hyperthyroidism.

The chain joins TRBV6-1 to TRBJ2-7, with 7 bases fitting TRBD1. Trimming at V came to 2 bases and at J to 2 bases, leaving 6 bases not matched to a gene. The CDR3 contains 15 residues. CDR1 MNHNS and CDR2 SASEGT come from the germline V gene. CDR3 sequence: CASSEWDRTPYEQYF. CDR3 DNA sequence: TGTGCCAGCAGTGAATGGGACAGAACTCCCTACGAGCAGTACTTC.

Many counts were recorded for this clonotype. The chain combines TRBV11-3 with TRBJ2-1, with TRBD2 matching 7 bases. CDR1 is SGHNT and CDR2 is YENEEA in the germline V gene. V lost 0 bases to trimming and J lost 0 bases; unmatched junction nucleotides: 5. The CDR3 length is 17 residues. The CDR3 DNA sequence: TGTGCCAGCAGCTTAGAGGGGGGGAGCGGCTCCTACAATGAGCAGTTCTTC. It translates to CASSLEGGSGSYNEQFF.

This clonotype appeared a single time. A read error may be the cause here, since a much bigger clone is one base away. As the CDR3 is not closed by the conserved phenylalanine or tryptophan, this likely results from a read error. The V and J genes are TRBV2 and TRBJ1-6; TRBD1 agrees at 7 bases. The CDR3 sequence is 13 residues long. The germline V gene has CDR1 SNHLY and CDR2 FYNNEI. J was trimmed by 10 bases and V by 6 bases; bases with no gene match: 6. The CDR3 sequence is CASRSQGESPLHL. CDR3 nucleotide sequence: TGTGCCAGCAGGTCGCAGGGGGAATCACCCCTCCACTTG.

In DNA form, the CDR3 reads TGCAGTGCTAGAGACGCAGACTCGAGCCCTTACAATGAGCAGTTCTTC. This codes for CSARDADSSPYNEQFF. The rearrangement uses TRBV20-1 and TRBJ2-1; D call uncertain. The germline V and J ends were trimmed by 0 bases and 4 bases, with 16 bases remaining between them. CDR1 is DFQATT and CDR2 is SNEGSKA in the germline V gene (reference sequence). The CDR3 loop spans 16 amino acids.

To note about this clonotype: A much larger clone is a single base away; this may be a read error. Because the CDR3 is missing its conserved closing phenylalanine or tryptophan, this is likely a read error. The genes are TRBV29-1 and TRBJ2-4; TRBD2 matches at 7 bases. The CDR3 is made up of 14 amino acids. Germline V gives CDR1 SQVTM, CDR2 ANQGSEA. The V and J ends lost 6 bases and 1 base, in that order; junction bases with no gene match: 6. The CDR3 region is CSVPVGGAKNIQYL. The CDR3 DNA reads TGCAGCGTACCGGTCGGGGGGGCCAAAAACATTCAGTACCTC.

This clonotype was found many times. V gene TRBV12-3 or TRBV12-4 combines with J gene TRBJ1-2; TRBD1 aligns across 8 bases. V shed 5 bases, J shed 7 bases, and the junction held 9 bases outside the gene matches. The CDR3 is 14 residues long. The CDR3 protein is CASSRTGILSGYTF. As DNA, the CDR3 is TGTGCCAGCAGTCGGACAGGGATTTTAAGTGGCTACACCTTC.

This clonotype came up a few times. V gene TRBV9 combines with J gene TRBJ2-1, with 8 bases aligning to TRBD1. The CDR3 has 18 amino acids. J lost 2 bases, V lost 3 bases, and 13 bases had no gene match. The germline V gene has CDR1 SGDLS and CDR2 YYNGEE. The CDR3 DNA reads TGTGCCAGCAGCGACTCCGACGGGGCAGGGGGCCCCTACAATGAGCAGTTCTTC. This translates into CASSDSDGAGGPYNEQFF.

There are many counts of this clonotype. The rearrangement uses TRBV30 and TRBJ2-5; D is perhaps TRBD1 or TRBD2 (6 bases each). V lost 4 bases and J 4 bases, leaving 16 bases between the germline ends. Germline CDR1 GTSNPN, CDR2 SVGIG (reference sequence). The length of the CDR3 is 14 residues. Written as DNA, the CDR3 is TGTGCCTGGACCCTCACAGGGAGGAGAGAGACCCAGTACTTC. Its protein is CAWTLTGRRETQYF. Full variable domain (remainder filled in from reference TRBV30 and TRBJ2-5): SQTIHQWPATLVQPVGSPLSLECTVEGTSNPNLYWYRQAAGRGLQLLFYSVGIGQISSEVPQNLSASRPQDRQFILSSKKLLLSDSGFYLCAWTLTGRRETQYFGPGTRLLVL.

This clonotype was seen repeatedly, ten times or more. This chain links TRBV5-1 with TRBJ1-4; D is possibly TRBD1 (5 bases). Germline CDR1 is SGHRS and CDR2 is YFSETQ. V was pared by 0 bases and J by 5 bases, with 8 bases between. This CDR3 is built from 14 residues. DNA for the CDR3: TGCGCCAGCAGCTTGGGACAGAAGAATGAAAAACTGTTTTTT. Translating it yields CASSLGQKNEKLFF.

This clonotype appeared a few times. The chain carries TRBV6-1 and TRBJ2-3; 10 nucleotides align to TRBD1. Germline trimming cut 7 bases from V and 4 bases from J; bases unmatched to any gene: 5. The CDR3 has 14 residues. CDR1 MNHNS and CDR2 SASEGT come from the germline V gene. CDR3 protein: CASTPDRGSDTQYF. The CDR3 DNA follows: TGTGCCAGCACCCCGGACAGGGGGTCAGATACGCAGTATTTT.

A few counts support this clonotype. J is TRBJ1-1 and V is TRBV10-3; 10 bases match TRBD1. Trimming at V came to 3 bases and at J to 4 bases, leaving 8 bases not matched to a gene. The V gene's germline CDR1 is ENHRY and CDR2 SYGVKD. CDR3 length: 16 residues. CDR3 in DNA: TGTGCCATCAGTGATTGGACAGGGGGAGGTGTCACTGAAGCTTTCTTT. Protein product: CAISDWTGGGVTEAFF.

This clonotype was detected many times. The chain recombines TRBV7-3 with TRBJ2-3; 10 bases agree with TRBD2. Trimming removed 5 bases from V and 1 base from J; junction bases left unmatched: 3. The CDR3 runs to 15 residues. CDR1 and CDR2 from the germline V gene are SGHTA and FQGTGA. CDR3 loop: CASSPGTSGTDTQYF. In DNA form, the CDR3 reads TGTGCCAGCAGCCCCGGGACTAGCGGCACAGATACGCAGTATTTT.

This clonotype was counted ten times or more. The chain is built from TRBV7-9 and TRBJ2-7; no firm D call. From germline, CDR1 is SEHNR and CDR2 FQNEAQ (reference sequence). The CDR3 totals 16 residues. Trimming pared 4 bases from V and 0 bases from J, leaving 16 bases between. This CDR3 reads CASSSHGSPLSYEQYF. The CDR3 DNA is TGTGCCAGCAGCTCCCACGGCAGCCCACTCTCCTACGAGCAGTACTTC. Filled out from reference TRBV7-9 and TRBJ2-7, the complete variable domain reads DTGVSQNPRHKITKRGQNVTFRCDPISEHNRLYWYRQTLGQGPEFLTYFQNEAQLEKSRLLSDRFSAERPKGSFSTLEIQRTEQGDSAMYLCASSSHGSPLSYEQYFGPGTRLTVT.

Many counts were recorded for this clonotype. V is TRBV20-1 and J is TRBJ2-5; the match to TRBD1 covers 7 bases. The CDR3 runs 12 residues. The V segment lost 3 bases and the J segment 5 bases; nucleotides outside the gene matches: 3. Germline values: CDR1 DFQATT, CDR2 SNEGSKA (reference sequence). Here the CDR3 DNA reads TGCAGTGCTAGGACAGGGAAGGAGACCCAGTACTTC. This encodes CSARTGKETQYF.

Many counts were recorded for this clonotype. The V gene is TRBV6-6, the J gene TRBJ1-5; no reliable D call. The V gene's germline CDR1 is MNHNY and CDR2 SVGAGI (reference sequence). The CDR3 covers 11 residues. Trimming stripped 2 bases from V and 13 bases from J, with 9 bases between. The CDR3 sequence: CASSYNGRQHF. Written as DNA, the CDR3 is TGTGCCAGCAGTTACAATGGACGGCAGCATTTT.

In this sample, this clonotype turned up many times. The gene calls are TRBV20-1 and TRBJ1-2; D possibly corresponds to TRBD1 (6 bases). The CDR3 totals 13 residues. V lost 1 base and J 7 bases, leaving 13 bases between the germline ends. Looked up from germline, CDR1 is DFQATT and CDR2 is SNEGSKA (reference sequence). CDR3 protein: CSARATGPTGYTF. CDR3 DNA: TGCAGTGCTAGAGCAACAGGGCCCACTGGCTACACCTTC.